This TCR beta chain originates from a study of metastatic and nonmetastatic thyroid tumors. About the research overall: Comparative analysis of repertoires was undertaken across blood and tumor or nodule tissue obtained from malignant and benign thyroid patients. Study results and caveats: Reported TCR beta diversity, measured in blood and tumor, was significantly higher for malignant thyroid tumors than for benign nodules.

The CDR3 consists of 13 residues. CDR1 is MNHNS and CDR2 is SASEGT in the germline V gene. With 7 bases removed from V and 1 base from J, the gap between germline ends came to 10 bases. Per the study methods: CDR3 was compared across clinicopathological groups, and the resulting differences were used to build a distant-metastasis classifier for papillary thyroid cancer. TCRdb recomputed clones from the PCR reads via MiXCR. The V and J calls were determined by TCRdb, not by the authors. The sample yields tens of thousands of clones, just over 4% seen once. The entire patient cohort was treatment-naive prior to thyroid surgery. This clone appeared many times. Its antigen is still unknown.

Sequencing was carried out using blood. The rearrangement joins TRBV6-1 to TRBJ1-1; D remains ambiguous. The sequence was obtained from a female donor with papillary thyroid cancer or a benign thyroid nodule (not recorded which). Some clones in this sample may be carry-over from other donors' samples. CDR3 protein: CASTNDGNTEAFF. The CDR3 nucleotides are TGTGCCAGCACAAACGACGGGAACACTGAAGCTTTCTTT.